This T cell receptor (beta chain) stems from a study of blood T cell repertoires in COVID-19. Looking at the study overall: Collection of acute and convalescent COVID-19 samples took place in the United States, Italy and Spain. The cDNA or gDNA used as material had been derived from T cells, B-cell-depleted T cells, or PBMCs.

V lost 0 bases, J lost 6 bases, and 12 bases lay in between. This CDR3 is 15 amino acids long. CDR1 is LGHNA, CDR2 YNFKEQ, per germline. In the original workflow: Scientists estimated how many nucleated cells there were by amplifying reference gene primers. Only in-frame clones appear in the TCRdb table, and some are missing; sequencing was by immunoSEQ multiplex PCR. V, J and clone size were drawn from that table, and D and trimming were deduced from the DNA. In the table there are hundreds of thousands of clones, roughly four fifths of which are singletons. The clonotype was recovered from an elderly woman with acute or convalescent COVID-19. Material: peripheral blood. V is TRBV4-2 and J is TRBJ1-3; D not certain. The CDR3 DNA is TGTGCCAGCAGCCAAGATAGTGGTCCCTCAAACACCATATATTTT. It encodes CASSQDSGPSNTIYF.